This T cell receptor (beta chain) was observed in a study of T cells in Graves' hyperthyroidism and ophthalmopathy. The study, taken as a whole, reports: Researchers report that a 13 V-J model separated ophthalmopathy from stable hyperthyroidism.

This CDR3 has 16 residues. Unmatched junction bases numbered 6, after V lost 3 bases and J lost 2 bases. From germline, CDR1 is MNHEY and CDR2 SMNVEV (reference sequence). This clonotype was counted ten times or more. The antigen is not known. RNA transcripts gave rise to amplified TCR beta CDR3 regions. During a first-round RT-PCR of the TCR CDR3, the HTBI primer set was used. TCRdb re-derived calls from the multiplex PCR reads in MiXCR, one entry per CDR3 protein. The sample holds roughly 530,000 distinct CDR3 sequences, roughly a sixth seen once. The sequenced sample was blood. V gene TRBV27 combines with J gene TRBJ2-7, with 11 nucleotides matching TRBD2. This receptor was identified in a woman between 18 and 29 years old with Graves' ophthalmopathy. The CDR3 protein is CASSLTPLAGAYEQYF. As DNA, the CDR3 is TGTGCCAGCAGTTTGACCCCACTAGCGGGGGCCTACGAGCAGTACTTC.